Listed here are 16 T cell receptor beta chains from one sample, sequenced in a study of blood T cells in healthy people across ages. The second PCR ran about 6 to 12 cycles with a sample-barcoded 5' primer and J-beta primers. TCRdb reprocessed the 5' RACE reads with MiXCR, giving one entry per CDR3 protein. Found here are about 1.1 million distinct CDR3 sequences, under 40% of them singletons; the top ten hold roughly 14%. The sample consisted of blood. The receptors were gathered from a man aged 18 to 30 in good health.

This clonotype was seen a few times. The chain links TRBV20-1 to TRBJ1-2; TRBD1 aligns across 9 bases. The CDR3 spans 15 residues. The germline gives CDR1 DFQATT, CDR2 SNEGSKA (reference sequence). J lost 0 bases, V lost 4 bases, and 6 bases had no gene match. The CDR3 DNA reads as TGCAGTGCTAAGGGGACAGGGAAGGCTAACTATGGCTACACCTTC. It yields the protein CSAKGTGKANYGYTF.

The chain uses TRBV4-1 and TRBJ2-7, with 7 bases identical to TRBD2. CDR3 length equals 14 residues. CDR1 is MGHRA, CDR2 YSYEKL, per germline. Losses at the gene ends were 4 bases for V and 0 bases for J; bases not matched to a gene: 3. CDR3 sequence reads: CASSRAGSSYEQYF. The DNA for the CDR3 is TGCGCCAGCAGCCGAGCGGGGAGCTCCTACGAGCAGTACTTC.

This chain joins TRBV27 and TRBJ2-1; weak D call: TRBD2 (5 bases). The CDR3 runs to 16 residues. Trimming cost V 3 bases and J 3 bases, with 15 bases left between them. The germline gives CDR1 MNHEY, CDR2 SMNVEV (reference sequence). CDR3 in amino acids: CASSFLPGIGYNEQFF. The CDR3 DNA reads TGTGCCAGCAGTTTCCTGCCCGGGATTGGCTACAATGAGCAGTTCTTC.

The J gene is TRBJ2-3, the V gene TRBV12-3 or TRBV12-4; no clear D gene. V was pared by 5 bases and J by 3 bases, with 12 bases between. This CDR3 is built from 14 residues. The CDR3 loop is CASSPRRATDTQYF. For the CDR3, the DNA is TGTGCCAGCAGTCCGAGACGGGCTACAGATACGCAGTATTTT.

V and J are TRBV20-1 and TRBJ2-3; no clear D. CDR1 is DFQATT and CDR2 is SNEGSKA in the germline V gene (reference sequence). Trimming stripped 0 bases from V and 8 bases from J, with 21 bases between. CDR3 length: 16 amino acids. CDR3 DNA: TGCAGTGCTAGAGATCTCCCCCAGGCCCCGCGGCGTACGCAGTATTTT. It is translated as CSARDLPQAPRRTQYF.

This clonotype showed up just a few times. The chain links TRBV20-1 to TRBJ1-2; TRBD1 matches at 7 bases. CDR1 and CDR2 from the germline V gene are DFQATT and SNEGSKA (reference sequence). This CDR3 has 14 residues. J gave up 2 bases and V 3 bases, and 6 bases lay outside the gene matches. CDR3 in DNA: TGCAGTGCTAGGATAAGGGGGCAGAACTATGGCTACACCTTC. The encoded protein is CSARIRGQNYGYTF.

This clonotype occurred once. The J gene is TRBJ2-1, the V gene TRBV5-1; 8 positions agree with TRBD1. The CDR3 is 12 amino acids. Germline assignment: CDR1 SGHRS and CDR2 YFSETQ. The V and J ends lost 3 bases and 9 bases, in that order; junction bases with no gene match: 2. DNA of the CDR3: TGCGCCAGCAGCTGGACAGGGAGTGAGCAGTTCTTC. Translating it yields CASSWTGSEQFF.

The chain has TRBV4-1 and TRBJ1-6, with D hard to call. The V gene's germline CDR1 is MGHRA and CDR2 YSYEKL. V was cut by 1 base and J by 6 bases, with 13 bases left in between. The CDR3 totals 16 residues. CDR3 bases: TGCGCCAGCAGCCAAGTTCCAGCGGATCCTAATTCACCCCTCCACTTT. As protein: CASSQVPADPNSPLHF.

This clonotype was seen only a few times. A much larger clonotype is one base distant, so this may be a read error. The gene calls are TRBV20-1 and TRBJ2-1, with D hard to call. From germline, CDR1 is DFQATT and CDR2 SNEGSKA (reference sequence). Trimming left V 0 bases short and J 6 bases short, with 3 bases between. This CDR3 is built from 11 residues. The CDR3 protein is CSAREVNEQFF. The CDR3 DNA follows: TGCAGTGCTAGAGAGGTCAATGAGCAGTTCTTC.

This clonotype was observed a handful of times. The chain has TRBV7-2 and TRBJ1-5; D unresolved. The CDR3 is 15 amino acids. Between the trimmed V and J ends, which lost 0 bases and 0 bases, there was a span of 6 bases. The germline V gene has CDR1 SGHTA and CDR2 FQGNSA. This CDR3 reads CASSLASYSNQPQHF. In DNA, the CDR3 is TGTGCCAGCAGCTTAGCGAGTTATAGCAATCAGCCCCAGCATTTT.

The chain's CDR3 is CASSYGGAGSQPQHF. The CDR3 coding sequence is TGTGCCAGCAGTTACGGAGGGGCAGGTTCTCAGCCCCAGCATTTT. The chain carries TRBV6-2 or TRBV6-3 and TRBJ1-5, with D maybe TRBD1 (5 bases). The V gene's germline CDR1 is MNHEY and CDR2 SVGEGT. This CDR3 has 15 amino acids. The ends were cut back, 2 bases at V and 6 bases at J, with 14 bases in the middle.

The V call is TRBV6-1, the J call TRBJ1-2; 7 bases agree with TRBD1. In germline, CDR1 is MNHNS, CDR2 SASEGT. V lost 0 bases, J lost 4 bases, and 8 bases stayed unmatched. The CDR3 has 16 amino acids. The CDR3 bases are TGTGCCAGCAGTGAAGCAGGCGACAGGGATGCCTATGGCTACACCTTC. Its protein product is CASSEAGDRDAYGYTF.

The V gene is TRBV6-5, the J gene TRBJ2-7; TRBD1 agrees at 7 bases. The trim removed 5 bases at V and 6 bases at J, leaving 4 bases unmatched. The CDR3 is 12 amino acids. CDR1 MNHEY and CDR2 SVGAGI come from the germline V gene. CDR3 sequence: CASSKRTGEQYF. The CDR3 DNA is TGTGCCAGCAGTAAGAGGACAGGCGAGCAGTACTTC.

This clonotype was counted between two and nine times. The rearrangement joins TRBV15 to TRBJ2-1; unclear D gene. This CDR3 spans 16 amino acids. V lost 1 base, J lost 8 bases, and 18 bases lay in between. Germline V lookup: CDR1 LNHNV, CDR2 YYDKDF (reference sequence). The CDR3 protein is CATSRAPEPRQYEQFF. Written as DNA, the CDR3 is TGTGCCACCAGCAGAGCTCCGGAACCACGCCAATATGAGCAGTTCTTC. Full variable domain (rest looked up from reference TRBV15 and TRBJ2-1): DAMVIQNPRYQVTQFGKPVTLSCSQTLNHNVMYWYQQKSSQAPKLLFHYYDKDFNNEADTPDNFQSRRPNTSFCFLDIRSPGLGDTAMYLCATSRAPEPRQYEQFFGPGTRLTVL.

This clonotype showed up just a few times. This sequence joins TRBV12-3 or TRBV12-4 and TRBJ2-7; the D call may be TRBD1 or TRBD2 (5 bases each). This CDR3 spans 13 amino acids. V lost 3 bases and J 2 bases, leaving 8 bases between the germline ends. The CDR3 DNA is TGTGCCAGCAGTTTCCGGGGCCCCTACGAGCAGTACTTC. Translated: CASSFRGPYEQYF.

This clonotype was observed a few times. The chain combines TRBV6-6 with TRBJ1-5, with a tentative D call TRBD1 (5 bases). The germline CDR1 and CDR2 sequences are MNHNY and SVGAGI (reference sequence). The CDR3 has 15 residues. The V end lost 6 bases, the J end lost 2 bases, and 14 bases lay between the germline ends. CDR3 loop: CASRQTRGGNQPQHF. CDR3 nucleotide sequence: TGTGCCAGCAGGCAAACCCGGGGGGGCAATCAGCCCCAGCATTTT.